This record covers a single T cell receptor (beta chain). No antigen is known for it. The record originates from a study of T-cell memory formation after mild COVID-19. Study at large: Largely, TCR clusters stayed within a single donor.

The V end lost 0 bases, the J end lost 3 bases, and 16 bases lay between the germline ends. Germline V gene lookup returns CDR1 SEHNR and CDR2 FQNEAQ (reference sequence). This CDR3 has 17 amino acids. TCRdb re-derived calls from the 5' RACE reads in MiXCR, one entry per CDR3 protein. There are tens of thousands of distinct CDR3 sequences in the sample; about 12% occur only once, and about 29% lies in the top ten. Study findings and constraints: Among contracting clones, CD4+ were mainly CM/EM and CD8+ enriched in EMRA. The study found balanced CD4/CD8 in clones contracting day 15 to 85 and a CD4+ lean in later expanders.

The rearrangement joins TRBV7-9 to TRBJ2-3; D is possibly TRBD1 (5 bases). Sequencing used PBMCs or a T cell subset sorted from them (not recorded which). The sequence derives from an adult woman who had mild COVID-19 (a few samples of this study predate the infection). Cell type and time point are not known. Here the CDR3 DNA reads TGTGCCAGCAGCTTAGCTCTGGCAGGGCTTGTTACAGATACGCAGTATTTT. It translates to CASSLALAGLVTDTQYF.